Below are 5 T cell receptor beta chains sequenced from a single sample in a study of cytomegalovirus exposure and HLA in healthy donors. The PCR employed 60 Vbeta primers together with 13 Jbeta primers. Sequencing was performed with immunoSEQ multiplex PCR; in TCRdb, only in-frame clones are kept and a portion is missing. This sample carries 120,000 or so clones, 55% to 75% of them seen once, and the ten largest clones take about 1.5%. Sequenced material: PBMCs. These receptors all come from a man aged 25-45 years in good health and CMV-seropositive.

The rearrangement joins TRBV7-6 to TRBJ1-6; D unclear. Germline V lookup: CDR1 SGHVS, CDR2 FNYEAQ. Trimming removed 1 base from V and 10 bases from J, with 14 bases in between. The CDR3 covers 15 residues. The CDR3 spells CASSLEPGVESPLHF. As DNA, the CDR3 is TGTGCCAGCAGCTTAGAACCCGGGGTAGAATCACCCCTCCACTTT.

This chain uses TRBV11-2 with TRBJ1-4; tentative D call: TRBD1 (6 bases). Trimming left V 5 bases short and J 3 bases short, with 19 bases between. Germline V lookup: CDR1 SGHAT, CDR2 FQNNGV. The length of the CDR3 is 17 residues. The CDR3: CASSPGTQGISNEKLFF. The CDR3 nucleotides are TGTGCCAGCAGCCCCGGAACACAGGGTATTTCTAATGAAAAACTGTTTTTT. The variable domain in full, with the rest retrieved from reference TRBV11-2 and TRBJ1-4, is EAGVAQSPRYKIIEKRQSVAFWCNPISGHATLYWYQQILGQGPKLLIQFQNNGVVDDSQLPKDRFSAERLKGVDSTLKIQPAKLEDSAVYLCASSPGTQGISNEKLFFGSGTQLSVL.

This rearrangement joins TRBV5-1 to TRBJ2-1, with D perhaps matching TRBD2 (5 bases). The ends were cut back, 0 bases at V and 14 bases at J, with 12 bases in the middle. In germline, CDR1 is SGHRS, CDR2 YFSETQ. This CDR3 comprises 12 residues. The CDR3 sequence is CASSLGRGLKFF. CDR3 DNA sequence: TGCGCCAGCAGCTTGGGACGGGGTTTGAAGTTCTTC.

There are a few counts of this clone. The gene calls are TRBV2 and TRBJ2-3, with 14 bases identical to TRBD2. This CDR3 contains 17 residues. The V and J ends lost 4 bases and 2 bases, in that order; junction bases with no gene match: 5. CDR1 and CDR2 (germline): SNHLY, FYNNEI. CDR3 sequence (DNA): TGTGCCAGCAGTGGGGGGACTAGCGGGAGCATCACAGATACGCAGTATTTT. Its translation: CASSGGTSGSITDTQYF.

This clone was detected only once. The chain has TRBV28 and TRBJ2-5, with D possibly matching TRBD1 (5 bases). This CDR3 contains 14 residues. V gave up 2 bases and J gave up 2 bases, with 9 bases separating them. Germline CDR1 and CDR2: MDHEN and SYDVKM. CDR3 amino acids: CASSLDSEQETQYF. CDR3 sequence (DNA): TGTGCCAGCAGTTTAGACAGCGAGCAAGAGACCCAGTACTTC.